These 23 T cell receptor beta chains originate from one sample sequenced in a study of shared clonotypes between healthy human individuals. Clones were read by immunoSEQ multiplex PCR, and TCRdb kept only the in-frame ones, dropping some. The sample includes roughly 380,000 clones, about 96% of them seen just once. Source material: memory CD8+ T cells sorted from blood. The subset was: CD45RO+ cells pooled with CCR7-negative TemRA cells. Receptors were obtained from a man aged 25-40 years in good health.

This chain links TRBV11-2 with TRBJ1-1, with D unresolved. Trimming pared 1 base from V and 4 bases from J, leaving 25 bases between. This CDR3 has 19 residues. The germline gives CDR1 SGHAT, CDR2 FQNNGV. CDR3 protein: CASSLAGTVAETWSTEAFF. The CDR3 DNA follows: TGTGCCAGCAGCTTAGCTGGAACGGTTGCAGAGACTTGGAGCACTGAAGCTTTCTTT. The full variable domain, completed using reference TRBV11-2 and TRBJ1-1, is EAGVAQSPRYKIIEKRQSVAFWCNPISGHATLYWYQQILGQGPKLLIQFQNNGVVDDSQLPKDRFSAERLKGVDSTLKIQPAKLEDSAVYLCASSLAGTVAETWSTEAFFGQGTRLTVV.

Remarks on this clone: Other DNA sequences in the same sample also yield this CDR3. The CDR3 is CASSLGTVYGYTF. CDR3 bases: TGTGCCAGCAGTTTGGGGACAGTCTATGGCTACACCTTC. This rearrangement joins TRBV28 to TRBJ1-2; 7 bases are a match to TRBD1. Germline V lookup: CDR1 MDHEN, CDR2 SYDVKM. The trim removed 3 bases at V and 4 bases at J, leaving 2 bases unmatched. This CDR3 region has 13 residues.

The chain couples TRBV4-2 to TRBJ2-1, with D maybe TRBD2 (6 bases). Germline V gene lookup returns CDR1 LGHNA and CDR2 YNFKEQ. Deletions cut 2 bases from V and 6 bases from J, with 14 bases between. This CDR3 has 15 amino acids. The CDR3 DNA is TGTGCCAGCAGCCAATATGGGCGGGATGGCAATGAGCAGTTCTTC. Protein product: CASSQYGRDGNEQFF.

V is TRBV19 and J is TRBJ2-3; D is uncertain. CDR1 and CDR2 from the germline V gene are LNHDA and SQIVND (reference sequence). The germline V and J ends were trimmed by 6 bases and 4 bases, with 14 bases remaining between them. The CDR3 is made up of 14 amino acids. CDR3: CASRDPSGSDTQYF. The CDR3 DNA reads TGTGCCAGTAGGGACCCGAGTGGGTCAGATACGCAGTATTTT.

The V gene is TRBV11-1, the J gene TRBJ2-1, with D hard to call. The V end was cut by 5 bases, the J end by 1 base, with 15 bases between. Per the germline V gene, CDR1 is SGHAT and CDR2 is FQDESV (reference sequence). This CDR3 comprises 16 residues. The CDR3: CASSPSLDRSYNEQFF. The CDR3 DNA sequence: TGTGCCAGCAGCCCTTCGCTAGACCGTTCCTACAATGAGCAGTTCTTC.

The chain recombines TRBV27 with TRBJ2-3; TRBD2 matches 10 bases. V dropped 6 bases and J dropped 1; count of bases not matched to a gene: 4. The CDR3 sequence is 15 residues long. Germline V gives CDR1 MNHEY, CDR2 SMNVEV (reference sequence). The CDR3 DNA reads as TGTGCCAGCAGGGTAGCGGGAGGAGGCACAGATACGCAGTATTTT. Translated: CASRVAGGGTDTQYF.

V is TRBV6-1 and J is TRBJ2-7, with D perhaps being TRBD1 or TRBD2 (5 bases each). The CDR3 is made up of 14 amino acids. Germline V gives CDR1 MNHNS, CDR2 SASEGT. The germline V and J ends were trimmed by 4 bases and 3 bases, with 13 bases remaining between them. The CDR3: CASSVPGPRYEQYF. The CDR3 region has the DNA TGTGCCAGCAGTGTACCGGGACCCCGCTACGAGCAGTACTTC.

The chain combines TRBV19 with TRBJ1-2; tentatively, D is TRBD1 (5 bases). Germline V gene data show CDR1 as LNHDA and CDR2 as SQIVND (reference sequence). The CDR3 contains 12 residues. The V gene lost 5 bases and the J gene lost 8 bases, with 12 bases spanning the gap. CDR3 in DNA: TGTGCCAGTAGTGTCTTTGGGGGAGGCTACACCTTC. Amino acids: CASSVFGGGYTF.

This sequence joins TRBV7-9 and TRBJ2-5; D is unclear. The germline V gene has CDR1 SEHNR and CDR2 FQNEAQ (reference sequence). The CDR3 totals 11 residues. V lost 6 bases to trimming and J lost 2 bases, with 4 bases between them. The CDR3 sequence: CASSPQETQYF. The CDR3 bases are TGTGCCAGCAGTCCTCAAGAGACCCAGTACTTC. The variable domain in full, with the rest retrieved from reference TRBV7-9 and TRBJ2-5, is DTGVSQNPRHKITKRGQNVTFRCDPISEHNRLYWYRQTLGQGPEFLTYFQNEAQLEKSRLLSDRFSAERPKGSFSTLEIQRTEQGDSAMYLCASSPQETQYFGPGTRLLVL.

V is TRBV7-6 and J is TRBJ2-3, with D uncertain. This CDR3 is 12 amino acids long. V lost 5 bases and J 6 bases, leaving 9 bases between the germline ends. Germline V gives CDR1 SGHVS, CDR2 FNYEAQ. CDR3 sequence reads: CASSPRFDTQYF. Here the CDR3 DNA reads TGTGCCAGCAGCCCCCGGTTTGATACGCAGTATTTT.

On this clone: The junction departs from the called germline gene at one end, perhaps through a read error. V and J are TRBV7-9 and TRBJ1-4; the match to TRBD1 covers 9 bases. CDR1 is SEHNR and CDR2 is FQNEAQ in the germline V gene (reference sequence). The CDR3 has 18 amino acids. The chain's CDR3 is CASSLADRGEARNEKLFF. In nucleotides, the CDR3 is TGTGCCAGCAGCCTAGCAGACAGGGGGGAGGCCCGGAATGAAAAACTGTTTTTT.

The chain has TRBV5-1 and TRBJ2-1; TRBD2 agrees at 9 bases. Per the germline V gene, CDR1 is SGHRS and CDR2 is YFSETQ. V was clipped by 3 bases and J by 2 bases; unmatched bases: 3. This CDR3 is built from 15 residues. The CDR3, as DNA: TGCGCCAGCAGCTCCCGACTAGCGGCCTACAATGAGCAGTTCTTC. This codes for CASSSRLAAYNEQFF.

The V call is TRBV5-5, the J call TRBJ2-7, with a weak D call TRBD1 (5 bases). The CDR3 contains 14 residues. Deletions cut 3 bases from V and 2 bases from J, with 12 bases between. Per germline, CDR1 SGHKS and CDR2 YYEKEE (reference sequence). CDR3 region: CASSSTGLAYEQYF. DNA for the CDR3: TGTGCCAGCAGCTCCACAGGATTAGCCTACGAGCAGTACTTC. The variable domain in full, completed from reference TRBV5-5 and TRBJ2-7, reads DAGVTQSPTHLIKTRGQQVTLRCSPISGHKSVSWYQQVLGQGPQFIFQYYEKEERGRGNFPDRFSARQFPNYSSELNVNALLLGDSALYLCASSSTGLAYEQYFGPGTRLTVT.

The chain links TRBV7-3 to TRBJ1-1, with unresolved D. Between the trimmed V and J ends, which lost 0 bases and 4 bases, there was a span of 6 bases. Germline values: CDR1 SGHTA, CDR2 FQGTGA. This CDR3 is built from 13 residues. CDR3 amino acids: CASSLTLSTEAFF. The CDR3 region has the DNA TGTGCCAGCAGCTTAACGTTAAGCACTGAAGCTTTCTTT.

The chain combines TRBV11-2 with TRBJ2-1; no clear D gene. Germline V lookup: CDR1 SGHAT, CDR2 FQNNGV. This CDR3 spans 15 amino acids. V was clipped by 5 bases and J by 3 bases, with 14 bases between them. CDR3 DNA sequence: TGTGCCAGCAGCCGCAGATCGCCTGACTACAATGAGCAGTTCTTC. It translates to CASSRRSPDYNEQFF. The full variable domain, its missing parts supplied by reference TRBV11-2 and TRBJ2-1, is EAGVAQSPRYKIIEKRQSVAFWCNPISGHATLYWYQQILGQGPKLLIQFQNNGVVDDSQLPKDRFSAERLKGVDSTLKIQPAKLEDSAVYLCASSRRSPDYNEQFFGPGTRLTVL.

The CDR3 loop is CAISGLADEQFF. The CDR3 DNA reads as TGTGCCATCAGTGGCCTAGCGGATGAGCAGTTCTTC. This chain links TRBV10-3 with TRBJ2-1; the match to TRBD2 covers 7 bases. Germline values: CDR1 ENHRY, CDR2 SYGVKD. The CDR3 has 12 residues. V was clipped by 4 bases and J by 8 bases; unmatched bases: 2.

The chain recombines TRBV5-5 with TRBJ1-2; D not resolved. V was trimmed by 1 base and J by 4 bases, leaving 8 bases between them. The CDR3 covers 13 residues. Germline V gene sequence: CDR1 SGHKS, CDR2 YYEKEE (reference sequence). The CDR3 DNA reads TGTGCCAGCAGCTTGCCTTTTGCCTATGGCTACACCTTC. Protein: CASSLPFAYGYTF.

CDR3 residues: CASSQVVFGGRGYEQYF. The DNA for the CDR3 is TGTGCCAGCAGCCAAGTTGTATTCGGCGGCAGGGGCTACGAGCAGTACTTC. V usage is TRBV4-2 and J usage is TRBJ2-7, with a weak D call TRBD1 (6 bases). V gave up 1 base and J gave up 3 bases, with 19 bases separating them. Germline lookup yields CDR1 LGHNA and CDR2 YNFKEQ. CDR3 length equals 17 residues.

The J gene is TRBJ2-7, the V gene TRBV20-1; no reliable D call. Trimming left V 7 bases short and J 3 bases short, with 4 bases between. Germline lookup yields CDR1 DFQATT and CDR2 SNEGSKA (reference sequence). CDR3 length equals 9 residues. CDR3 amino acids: CSGGYEQYF. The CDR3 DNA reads TGCAGTGGGGGCTACGAGCAGTACTTC.

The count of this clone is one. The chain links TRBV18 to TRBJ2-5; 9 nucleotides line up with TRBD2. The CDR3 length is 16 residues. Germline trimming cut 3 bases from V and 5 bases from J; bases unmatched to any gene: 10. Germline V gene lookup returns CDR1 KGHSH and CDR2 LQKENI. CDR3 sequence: CASSPVHSGSSETQYF. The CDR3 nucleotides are TGTGCCAGCTCACCGGTTCATAGCGGGAGTAGCGAGACCCAGTACTTC. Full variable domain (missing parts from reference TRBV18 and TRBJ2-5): NAGVMQNPRHLVRRRGQEARLRCSPMKGHSHVYWYRQLPEEGLKFMVYLQKENIIDESGMPKERFSAEFPKEGPSILRIQQVVRGDSAAYFCASSPVHSGSSETQYFGPGTRLLVL.

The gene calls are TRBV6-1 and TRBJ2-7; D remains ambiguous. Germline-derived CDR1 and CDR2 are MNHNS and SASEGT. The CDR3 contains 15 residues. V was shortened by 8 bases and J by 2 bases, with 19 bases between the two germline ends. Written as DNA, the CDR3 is TGTGCCAGCGGTACTTATCATGGTCCCACCTACGAGCAGTACTTC. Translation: CASGTYHGPTYEQYF.

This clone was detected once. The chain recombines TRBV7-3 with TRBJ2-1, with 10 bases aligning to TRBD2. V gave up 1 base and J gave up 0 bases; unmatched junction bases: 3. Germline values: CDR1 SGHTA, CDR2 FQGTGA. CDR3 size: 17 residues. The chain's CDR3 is CASSLIASGSSYNEQFF. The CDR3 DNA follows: TGTGCCAGCAGCTTAATAGCTAGCGGGAGCTCCTACAATGAGCAGTTCTTC.

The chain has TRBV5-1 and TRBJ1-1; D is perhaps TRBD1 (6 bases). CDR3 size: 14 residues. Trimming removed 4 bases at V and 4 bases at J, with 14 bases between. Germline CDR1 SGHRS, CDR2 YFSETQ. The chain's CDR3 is CASSGVRDTTEAFF. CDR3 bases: TGCGCCAGCAGCGGCGTTCGGGACACCACTGAAGCTTTCTTT.